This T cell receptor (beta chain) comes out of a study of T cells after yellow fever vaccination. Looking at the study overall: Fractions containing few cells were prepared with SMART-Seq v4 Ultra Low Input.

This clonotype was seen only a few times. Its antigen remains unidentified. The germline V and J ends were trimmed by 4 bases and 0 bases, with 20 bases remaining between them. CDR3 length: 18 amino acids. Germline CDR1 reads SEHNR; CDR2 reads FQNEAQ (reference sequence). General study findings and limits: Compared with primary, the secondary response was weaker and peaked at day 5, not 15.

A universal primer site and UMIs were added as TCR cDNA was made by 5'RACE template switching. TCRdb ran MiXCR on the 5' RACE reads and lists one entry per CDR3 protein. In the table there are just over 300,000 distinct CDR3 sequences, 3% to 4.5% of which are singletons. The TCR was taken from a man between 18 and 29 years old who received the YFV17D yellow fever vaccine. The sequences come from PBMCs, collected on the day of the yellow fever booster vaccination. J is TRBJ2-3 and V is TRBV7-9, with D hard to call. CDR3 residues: CASSSPSPTITSTDTQYF. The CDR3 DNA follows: TGTGCCAGCAGCTCTCCCTCGCCGACGATCACTAGCACAGATACGCAGTATTTT.